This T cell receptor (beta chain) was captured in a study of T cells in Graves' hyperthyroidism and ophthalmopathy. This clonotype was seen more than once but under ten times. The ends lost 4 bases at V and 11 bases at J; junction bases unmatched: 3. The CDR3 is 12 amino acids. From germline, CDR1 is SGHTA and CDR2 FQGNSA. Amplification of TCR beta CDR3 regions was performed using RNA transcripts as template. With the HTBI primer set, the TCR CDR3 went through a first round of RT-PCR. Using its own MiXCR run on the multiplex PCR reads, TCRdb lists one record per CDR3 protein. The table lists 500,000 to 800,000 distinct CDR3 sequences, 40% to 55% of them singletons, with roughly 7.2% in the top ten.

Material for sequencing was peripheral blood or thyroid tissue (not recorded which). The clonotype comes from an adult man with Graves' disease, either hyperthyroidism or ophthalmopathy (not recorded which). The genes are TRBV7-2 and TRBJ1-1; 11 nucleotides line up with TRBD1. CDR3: CASSWDRGLAFF. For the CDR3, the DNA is TGTGCCAGCAGCTGGGACAGGGGGTTGGCTTTCTTT.